A single sample is the source of the 21 T cell receptor beta chains below, sequenced in a study of blood T cell repertoires in COVID-19. Clones were read by immunoSEQ multiplex PCR, and TCRdb kept only the in-frame ones, dropping some. The repertoire holds over 110,000 clones, with about 80% as singletons. The sequencing sample was made of peripheral blood. The receptors originated from a man in his 60s with acute or convalescent COVID-19.

The J gene is TRBJ2-3, the V gene TRBV5-1, with D maybe TRBD1 (6 bases). Trimming stripped 0 bases from V and 2 bases from J, with 10 bases between. The germline CDR1 and CDR2 sequences are SGHRS and YFSETQ. CDR3 size: 15 residues. Here the CDR3 DNA reads TGCGCCAGCAGCTTGGAGGGACATTACACAGATACGCAGTATTTT. Its protein is CASSLEGHYTDTQYF. The full variable domain, its missing parts supplied by reference TRBV5-1 and TRBJ2-3, is KAGVTQTPRYLIKTRGQQVTLSCSPISGHRSVSWYQQTPGQGLQFLFEYFSETQRNKGNFPGRFSGRQFSNSRSEMNVSTLELGDSALYLCASSLEGHYTDTQYFGPGTRLTVL.

The chain employs TRBV28 and TRBJ1-1; maybe TRBD1 (6 bases). CDR1 is MDHEN, CDR2 SYDVKM, per germline. Trimming pared 8 bases from V and 0 bases from J, leaving 16 bases between. The CDR3 totals 15 residues. This CDR3 reads CASRPDRLMNTEAFF. The CDR3 DNA sequence: TGTGCCAGCCGCCCCGACAGGCTAATGAACACTGAAGCTTTCTTT. The variable domain in full, completed from reference TRBV28 and TRBJ1-1, reads DVKVTQSSRYLVKRTGEKVFLECVQDMDHENMFWYRQDPGLGLRLIYFSYDVKMKEKGDIPEGYSVSREKKERFSLILESASTNQTSMYLCASRPDRLMNTEAFFGQGTRLTVV.

This clone was counted only a few times. This chain links TRBV9 with TRBJ1-2; D gene ambiguous. Trimming stripped 3 bases from V and 2 bases from J, with 8 bases between. Germline lookup yields CDR1 SGDLS and CDR2 YYNGEE. The CDR3 is 13 amino acids. This CDR3 reads CASSAPPNYGYTF. The CDR3 DNA sequence: TGTGCCAGCAGCGCCCCCCCAAACTATGGCTACACCTTC. Variable domain in full (rest from reference TRBV9 and TRBJ1-2): DSGVTQTPKHLITATGQRVTLRCSPRSGDLSVYWYQQSLDQGLQFLIQYYNGEERAKGNILERFSAQQFPDLHSELNLSSLELGDSALYFCASSAPPNYGYTFGSGTRLTVV.

This clone is a singleton in its sample. The V gene is TRBV4-3, the J gene TRBJ2-6; the D gene is possibly TRBD2 (6 bases). The CDR3 spans 18 residues. The V end lost 1 base, the J end lost 2 bases, and 15 bases lay between the germline ends. Per germline, CDR1 LGHNA and CDR2 YSLEER. The CDR3 DNA reads TGCGCCAGCAGCCAAGCCTTTCTCCGGGGGACTGGGGCCAACGTCCTGACTTTC. Amino acid sequence: CASSQAFLRGTGANVLTF.

The chain combines TRBV5-6 with TRBJ1-4; maybe TRBD1 (5 bases). The CDR3 covers 12 residues. Germline-derived CDR1 and CDR2 are SGHDT and YYEEEE. V was trimmed by 1 base and J by 13 bases, leaving 11 bases between them. The CDR3 DNA is TGTGCCAGCAGCTTGAAGGGGTCAATACTGTTTTTT. Translating it yields CASSLKGSILFF.

This clone was seen just once. J is TRBJ1-2 and V is TRBV19; tentatively, D is TRBD1 (6 bases). Per germline, CDR1 LNHDA and CDR2 SQIVND (reference sequence). The CDR3 consists of 15 residues. V shed 6 bases and J shed 2 bases, with 16 bases lying between them. The CDR3, as DNA: TGTGCCAGTAGGCAGGGACAAGCACAAAACTATGGCTACACCTTC. Residues: CASRQGQAQNYGYTF.

V gene TRBV5-1 combines with J gene TRBJ1-6; D call uncertain. The CDR3 is 15 amino acids. V shed 5 bases and J shed 0 bases, with 9 bases lying between them. In germline, CDR1 is SGHRS, CDR2 YFSETQ. CDR3 sequence: CASRVGSSYNSPLHF. The CDR3 DNA reads TGCGCCAGCAGGGTAGGGAGCTCCTATAATTCACCCCTCCACTTT. The complete variable domain, with remaining parts taken from reference TRBV5-1 and TRBJ1-6, reads KAGVTQTPRYLIKTRGQQVTLSCSPISGHRSVSWYQQTPGQGLQFLFEYFSETQRNKGNFPGRFSGRQFSNSRSEMNVSTLELGDSALYLCASRVGSSYNSPLHFGNGTRLTVT.

CDR3 loop: CASSLDSGRPTGELFF. The CDR3 bases are TGTGCCAGCAGCTTAGATAGCGGGAGGCCCACCGGGGAGCTGTTTTTT. The chain uses TRBV7-2 and TRBJ2-2; 10 bases are shared with TRBD2. Trimming removed 1 base from V and 4 bases from J; junction bases left unmatched: 3. This CDR3 has 16 residues. Germline CDR1 reads SGHTA; CDR2 reads FQGNSA.

The V call is TRBV15, the J call TRBJ2-6; D is possibly TRBD2 (5 bases). V was shortened by 2 bases and J by 4 bases, with 9 bases between the two germline ends. Germline CDR1 is LNHNV and CDR2 is YYDKDF (reference sequence). The CDR3 has 15 residues. CDR3 in amino acids: CATSRQEAGANVLTF. The CDR3 DNA sequence: TGTGCCACCAGCAGACAGGAGGCGGGGGCCAACGTCCTGACTTTC.

The V and J genes are TRBV9 and TRBJ2-2, with D hard to call. With 0 bases removed from V and 6 bases from J, the gap between germline ends came to 9 bases. Germline-derived CDR1 and CDR2 are SGDLS and YYNGEE. This CDR3 spans 14 amino acids. The CDR3 spells CASSVVSSAGELFF. Written as DNA, the CDR3 is TGTGCCAGCAGCGTAGTTAGCTCGGCCGGGGAGCTGTTTTTT.

This clone showed up just a few times. V usage is TRBV6-6 and J usage is TRBJ1-1, with D tentatively TRBD1 (5 bases). Per the germline V gene, CDR1 is MNHNY and CDR2 is SVGAGI (reference sequence). The CDR3 covers 14 residues. V lost 0 bases and J 2 bases, leaving 7 bases between the germline ends. CDR3 region: CASSYSGANTEAFF. CDR3 in DNA: TGTGCCAGCAGTTACTCAGGGGCCAACACTGAAGCTTTCTTT.

V is TRBV27 and J is TRBJ1-3; 10 positions match TRBD1. The CDR3 contains 15 residues. V lost 10 bases to trimming and J lost 1 base; unmatched junction nucleotides: 7. CDR1 and CDR2 (germline): MNHEY, SMNVEV (reference sequence). The CDR3 spells CATRDRGLSGNTIYF. DNA of the CDR3: TGTGCCACCCGGGACAGGGGATTGTCTGGAAACACCATATATTTT.

The V call is TRBV7-9, the J call TRBJ2-3; D is ambiguous. The CDR3 is made up of 15 amino acids. The germline CDR1 and CDR2 sequences are SEHNR and FQNEAQ (reference sequence). V was trimmed by 3 bases and J by 0 bases, leaving 10 bases between them. This CDR3 is CASSLRRGSTDTQYF. The CDR3 DNA reads TGTGCCAGCAGCTTGAGGCGAGGAAGCACAGATACGCAGTATTTT.

The chain recombines TRBV2 with TRBJ1-1, with D unresolved. This CDR3 region has 13 residues. Germline V gene lookup returns CDR1 SNHLY and CDR2 FYNNEI. Trimming pared 6 bases from V and 1 base from J, leaving 9 bases between. Here the CDR3 reads CASSRMGNTEAFF. CDR3 coding DNA: TGTGCCAGCAGCAGGATGGGGAACACTGAAGCTTTCTTT.

The chain links TRBV7-2 to TRBJ1-2; 8 positions agree with TRBD1. V trimming: 5 bases; J trimming: 0 bases; junction bases outside the gene matches: 11. The CDR3 is made up of 17 amino acids. Germline-derived CDR1 and CDR2 are SGHTA and FQGNSA. CDR3 sequence reads: CASSPPGTGLTNYGYTF. CDR3 bases: TGTGCCAGCAGCCCCCCTGGGACAGGCCTGACTAACTATGGCTACACCTTC.

The chain uses TRBV28 and TRBJ1-6; D is unclear. Deletions cut 2 bases from V and 9 bases from J, with 11 bases between. The germline V gene encodes CDR1 MDHEN and CDR2 SYDVKM. The CDR3 is 14 amino acids. Here the CDR3 DNA reads TGTGCCAGCAGTTTAGGGCAGGTCGGTTCACCCCTCCACTTT. Translation gives CASSLGQVGSPLHF.

This clone has at least ten counts. Within the sample, other DNA sequences also encode this same CDR3. The chain couples TRBV5-1 to TRBJ2-5; 7 bases map to TRBD1. Losses at the gene ends were 0 bases for V and 3 bases for J; bases not matched to a gene: 5. Germline CDR1 and CDR2: SGHRS and YFSETQ. The CDR3 sequence is 15 residues long. The CDR3 sequence: CASSLAGTEKETQYF. DNA of the CDR3: TGCGCCAGCAGCTTGGCCGGGACAGAAAAAGAGACCCAGTACTTC.

The count of this clone is one. The V call is TRBV3-1 (or the pseudogene TRBV3-2), the J call TRBJ2-2; a possible D gene is TRBD1 (6 bases). The germline V gene has CDR1 LGHDT and CDR2 YNNKEL (reference sequence). Trimming left V 4 bases short and J 2 bases short, with 14 bases between. The CDR3 is 16 residues long. The DNA of the CDR3 is TGTGCCAGCAGCCGGCGACAGGCCCCCAACACCGGGGAGCTGTTTTTT. It encodes CASSRRQAPNTGELFF.

This sequence joins TRBV19 and TRBJ1-5; TRBD1 matches at 8 bases. The CDR3 consists of 13 residues. V lost 8 bases, J lost 4 bases, and 4 bases stayed unmatched. Germline lookup yields CDR1 LNHDA and CDR2 SQIVND (reference sequence). This CDR3 is CASEGQGNQPQHF. The CDR3 bases are TGTGCCAGTGAAGGACAGGGAAATCAGCCCCAGCATTTT.

V is TRBV28 and J is TRBJ2-7, with a possible D match to TRBD2 (6 bases). The CDR3 runs 13 residues. V was shortened by 9 bases and J by 2 bases, with 14 bases between the two germline ends. Germline assignment: CDR1 MDHEN and CDR2 SYDVKM. The CDR3 nucleotides read TGTGCCAGGGGGGGTGTAGGCACCTACGAGCAGTACTTC. It is translated as CARGGVGTYEQYF.

This clone occurred a few times. The J gene is TRBJ1-4, the V gene TRBV27; no clear D gene. The germline V gene has CDR1 MNHEY and CDR2 SMNVEV (reference sequence). The CDR3 has 15 residues. V was clipped by 2 bases and J by 7 bases, with 14 bases between them. In nucleotides, the CDR3 is TGTGCCAGCAGTTTAGGAAACCTGCGGGGTGAAAAACTGTTTTTT. Translation: CASSLGNLRGEKLFF. The full variable domain, with the rest looked up from reference TRBV27 and TRBJ1-4, is EAQVTQNPRYLITVTGKKLTVTCSQNMNHEYMSWYRQDPGLGLRQIYYSMNVEVTDKGDVPEGYKVSRKEKRNFPLILESPSPNQTSLYFCASSLGNLRGEKLFFGSGTQLSVL.